This passage covers 13 T cell receptor beta chains from one sample sequenced in a study of T cell changes during pregnancy in multiple sclerosis. Assay: immunoSEQ multiplex PCR; the TCRdb copy retains only in-frame clones and omits some. The data show 45,000 to 55,000 clones, with approximately 92% seen just once and 0.99% held by the top ten. The specimen was peripheral blood, collected after pregnancy. The receptors shown here come from a female donor with multiple sclerosis, enrolled in a pregnancy study.

The CDR3: CASSRTGKTEAFF. The CDR3 region has the DNA TGTGCCAGTAGTAGGACAGGGAAAACTGAAGCTTTCTTT. The rearrangement joins TRBV19 to TRBJ1-1; 8 nucleotides line up with TRBD1. The V and J ends lost 4 bases and 5 bases, in that order; junction bases with no gene match: 3. The CDR3 length is 13 residues. Per the germline V gene, CDR1 is LNHDA and CDR2 is SQIVND (reference sequence).

This chain uses TRBV19 with TRBJ2-3; tentatively, D is TRBD1 (6 bases). Germline assignment: CDR1 LNHDA and CDR2 SQIVND (reference sequence). The CDR3 contains 15 residues. Trimming left V 7 bases short and J 0 bases short, with 14 bases between. CDR3 sequence: CASTPPDRSTDTQYF. The CDR3 DNA reads as TGTGCCAGTACCCCCCCCGACAGGAGCACAGATACGCAGTATTTT.

The rearrangement joins TRBV5-4 to TRBJ2-1; D gene unclear. Germline lookup yields CDR1 SGHNT and CDR2 YYREEE (reference sequence). The length of the CDR3 is 12 residues. With 1 base removed from V and 7 bases from J, the gap between germline ends came to 6 bases. The CDR3 reads CASSLLANEQFF. CDR3 DNA: TGTGCCAGCAGCTTGTTAGCTAATGAGCAGTTCTTC.

The chain uses TRBV7-3 and TRBJ2-3, with D possibly being TRBD2 (7 bases). This CDR3 comprises 15 residues. Germline V gives CDR1 SGHTA, CDR2 FQGTGA. The V and J ends lost 3 bases and 1 base respectively, with 11 bases between them. The CDR3 here is CASSLRGLRTDTQYF. The DNA for the CDR3 is TGTGCCAGCAGCTTGCGGGGGCTTCGCACAGATACGCAGTATTTT. The complete variable domain, with remaining parts taken from reference TRBV7-3 and TRBJ2-3, reads GAGVSQTPSNKVTEKGKYVELRCDPISGHTALYWYRQSLGQGPEFLIYFQGTGAADDSGLPNDRFFAVRPEGSVSTLKIQRTERGDSAVYLCASSLRGLRTDTQYFGPGTRLTVL.

The V gene is TRBV6-5, the J gene TRBJ2-2; possible D gene TRBD2, 5 bases. The V end lost 2 bases, the J end lost 4 bases, and 11 bases lay between the germline ends. CDR1 and CDR2 (germline): MNHEY, SVGAGI. This CDR3 contains 15 residues. The CDR3: CASSYEGRTTGELFF. The CDR3 DNA reads TGTGCCAGCAGTTACGAGGGTAGGACCACCGGGGAGCTGTTTTTT.

The rearrangement uses TRBV28 and TRBJ1-2; 8 bases align to TRBD1. V lost 6 bases, J lost 4 bases, and 10 bases stayed unmatched. Germline V gene sequence: CDR1 MDHEN, CDR2 SYDVKM. The CDR3 is made up of 15 amino acids. CDR3 region: CASRTSGQEIYGYTF. CDR3 nucleotides: TGTGCCAGCAGGACTTCGGGACAGGAGATCTATGGCTACACCTTC.

This clone was recorded only once. The rearrangement links TRBV10-3 to TRBJ2-5, with D possibly being TRBD2 (6 bases). The CDR3 has 13 residues. Trimming removed 4 bases at V and 5 bases at J, with 11 bases between. The germline gives CDR1 ENHRY, CDR2 SYGVKD. CDR3 in DNA: TGTGCCATCAGTGGAGGACTATTGGAGACCCAGTACTTC. Translating gives CAISGGLLETQYF.

This chain uses TRBV5-1 with TRBJ2-1, with 7 bases fitting TRBD2. The trim removed 4 bases at V and 0 bases at J, leaving 10 bases unmatched. The length of the CDR3 is 17 residues. The germline CDR1 and CDR2 sequences are SGHRS and YFSETQ. The CDR3 DNA is TGCGCCAGCAGCGCGGTACTCGGGGGGAGCTCCTACAATGAGCAGTTCTTC. Its protein product is CASSAVLGGSSYNEQFF.

This sequence joins TRBV5-6 and TRBJ2-3; TRBD2 matches 11 bases. V dropped 0 bases and J dropped 2; count of bases not matched to a gene: 11. There are 19 residues in the CDR3. Germline V lookup: CDR1 SGHDT, CDR2 YYEEEE. The CDR3 sequence is CASSLVAGGPMGATDTQYF. In nucleotides, the CDR3 is TGTGCCAGCAGCTTGGTAGCGGGGGGGCCGATGGGAGCCACAGATACGCAGTATTTT.

This rearrangement joins TRBV6-1 to TRBJ2-5, with TRBD2 matching 11 bases. The CDR3 totals 16 residues. Trimming took 2 bases from V and 2 from J; bases not matched to a gene: 4. In germline, CDR1 is MNHNS, CDR2 SASEGT. CDR3 protein: CASSELIAGGQETQYF. The CDR3 nucleotides are TGTGCCAGCAGTGAACTGATAGCGGGGGGGCAAGAGACCCAGTACTTC.

The genes are TRBV11-2 and TRBJ2-2; D is uncertain. The CDR3 has 14 residues. Trimming cost V 5 bases and J 0 bases, with 7 bases left between them. Germline V gene sequence: CDR1 SGHAT, CDR2 FQNNGV. The DNA of the CDR3 is TGTGCCAGCAGCCCCTCTGCGAACACCGGGGAGCTGTTTTTT. Translation gives CASSPSANTGELFF.

This chain links TRBV7-9 with TRBJ2-7; D is undetermined. Germline loops: CDR1 SEHNR, CDR2 FQNEAQ (reference sequence). The CDR3 is 12 residues long. Between the trimmed V and J ends, which lost 2 bases and 4 bases, there was a span of 6 bases. CDR3 region: CASSLSEYEQYF. DNA of the CDR3: TGTGCCAGCAGCTTAAGCGAGTACGAGCAGTACTTC.

A few counts support this clone. The chain is built from TRBV7-8 and TRBJ1-6; D gene ambiguous. The CDR3 runs to 15 residues. CDR1 SGHVS and CDR2 FQNEAQ come from the germline V gene. Trimming took off 4 bases at V and 7 bases at J, with 14 bases between the two ends. This CDR3 reads CASSYRGGPNSPLHF. DNA for the CDR3: TGTGCCAGCAGCTACCGGGGAGGCCCCAATTCACCCCTCCACTTT.